The clone carrying this TCR beta chain appeared once. Its antigen remains unidentified. The table came from immunoSEQ multiplex PCR; TCRdb's copy has only in-frame clones and leaves some out. The sample holds 45,000 to 50,000 clones, about nine tenths seen once. This CDR3 is 16 amino acids long. The junction had 9 bases not matched to a gene; V was cut back by 1 base and J by 5 bases. Germline CDR1 is MNHNS and CDR2 is SASEGT. The data were taken from a study of OX40 agonist ivuxolimab in advanced cancers. On the study more broadly: Dose-escalation patients were diagnosed with hepatocellular carcinoma, melanoma, renal cell cancer or head and neck cancer.

Findings and limits, study-wide: It was not determined which antigens were specifically recognized by the peripheral T cells that had undergone clonal expansion. Expanded clones were, on average, more numerous among CD8+ T cells than CD4+.

J is TRBJ2-7 and V is TRBV6-1, with TRBD1 identical over 9 bases. The sequence was obtained from an adult with an advanced solid tumor such as melanoma, head and neck, liver or kidney cancer. Sample: CD4+ or CD8+ T cells sorted from blood, taken in a trial of the OX40 agonist ivuxolimab. In DNA, the CDR3 is TGTGCCAGCAGTGAAGGGGGAAGGACAGGGGTTCACGAGCAGTACTTC. Encoded protein: CASSEGGRTGVHEQYF.